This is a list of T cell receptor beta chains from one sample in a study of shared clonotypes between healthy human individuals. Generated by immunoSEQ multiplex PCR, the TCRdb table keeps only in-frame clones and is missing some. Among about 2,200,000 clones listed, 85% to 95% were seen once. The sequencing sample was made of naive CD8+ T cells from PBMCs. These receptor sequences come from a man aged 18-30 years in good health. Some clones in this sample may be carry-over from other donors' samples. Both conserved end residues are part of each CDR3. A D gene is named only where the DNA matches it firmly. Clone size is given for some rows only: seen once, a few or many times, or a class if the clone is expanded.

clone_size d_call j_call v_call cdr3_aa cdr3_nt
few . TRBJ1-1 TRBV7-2 CASSLALNRESAFF TGTGCCAGCAGCTTAGCGCTTAACAGGGAGAGCGCTTTCTTT
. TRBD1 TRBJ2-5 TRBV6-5 CASSYFEGAQDQYF TGTGCCAGCAGTTACTTTGAGGGGGCGCAGGACCAGTACTTC
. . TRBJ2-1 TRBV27 CASSLPGQEKFF TGTGCCAGCAGTTTACCGGGACAAGAGAAGTTCTTC
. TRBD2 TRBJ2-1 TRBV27 CASSSIPGLAAELSYNEQFF TGTGCCAGCAGCTCCATTCCGGGACTAGCGGCGGAACTCTCCTACAATGAGCAGTTCTTC
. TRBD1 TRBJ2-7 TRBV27 CASSLSTGQVSYEQYF TGTGCCAGCAGTTTATCGACCGGACAGGTCTCCTACGAGCAGTACTTC
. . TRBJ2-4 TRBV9 CASSVNKIAKNIQYF TGTGCCAGCAGCGTAAATAAGATAGCCAAAAACATTCAGTACTTC
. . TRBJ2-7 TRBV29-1 CSVWDGSYEQYF TGCAGCGTCTGGGACGGGTCCTACGAGCAGTACTTC
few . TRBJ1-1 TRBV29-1 CSVEDWRSGSEAFF TGCAGCGTTGAAGACTGGAGAAGCGGGTCTGAAGCTTTCTTT
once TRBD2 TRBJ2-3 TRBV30 CAHDQREGTDTQYF TGTGCCCATGACCAGCGGGAGGGGACAGATACGCAGTATTTT
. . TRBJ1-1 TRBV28 CASSSSPARIGTEAFF TGTGCCAGCAGTTCGTCTCCCGCCCGAATTGGGACTGAAGCTTTCTTT
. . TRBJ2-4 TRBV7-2 CASSFSSEVKNIQYF TGTGCCAGCAGCTTCAGTTCGGAGGTTAAAAACATTCAGTACTTC
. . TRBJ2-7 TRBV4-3 CASSQDVLGWAYEQYF TGCGCCAGCAGCCAAGATGTCCTGGGGTGGGCCTACGAGCAGTACTTC
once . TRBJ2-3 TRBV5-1 CASSPTEGAASDTQYF TGCGCCAGCAGCCCTACTGAGGGAGCGGCGTCGGATACGCAGTATTTT
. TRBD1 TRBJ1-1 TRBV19 CASSTGEYYMLKSEAFF TGTGCCAGCTCGACAGGGGAGTATTATATGCTGAAGTCTGAAGCTTTCTTT
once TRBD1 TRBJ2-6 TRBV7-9 CASSAKQGAGANVLTF TGTGCCAGCAGCGCAAAACAGGGGGCTGGGGCCAACGTCCTGACTTTC
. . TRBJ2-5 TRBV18 CASSPPKYF TGTGCCAGCTCACCACCGAAGTACTTC
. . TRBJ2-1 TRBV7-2 CASSPQEGTAYNEQFF TGTGCCAGCAGCCCGCAGGAGGGGACGGCCTACAATGAGCAGTTCTTC
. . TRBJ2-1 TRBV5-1 CASRSRLSVSGEQFF TGCGCCAGCAGGTCGAGGCTATCAGTCTCCGGGGAGCAGTTCTTC
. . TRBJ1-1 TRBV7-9 CASSPLKNEAFF TGTGCCAGCAGCCCGCTCAAAAATGAAGCTTTCTTT
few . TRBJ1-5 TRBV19 CASSYPGVPQHF TGTGCCAGTAGTTACCCAGGGGTGCCCCAGCATTTT
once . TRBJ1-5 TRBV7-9 CASSGEDRYSNQPQHF TGTGCCAGCAGCGGGGAGGACAGATATAGCAATCAGCCCCAGCATTTT
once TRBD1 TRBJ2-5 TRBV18 CASSPSPRTGPETQYF TGTGCCAGCTCACCTAGTCCAAGGACAGGGCCAGAGACCCAGTACTTC
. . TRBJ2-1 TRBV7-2 CASSLSAGTTGSYNEQFF TGTGCCAGCAGCCTATCCGCCGGGACAACCGGGTCCTACAATGAGCAGTTCTTC
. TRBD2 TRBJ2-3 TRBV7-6 CASSLVAPLAEEGDTQYF TGTGCCAGCAGCTTAGTCGCCCCACTAGCGGAGGAGGGAGATACGCAGTATTTT
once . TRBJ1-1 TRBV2 CASSVRTENTEAFF TGTGCCAGCAGCGTACGGACGGAGAACACTGAAGCTTTCTTT
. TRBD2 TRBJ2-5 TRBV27 CASSPLRGGLETQYF TGTGCCAGCAGTCCCCTACGGGGGGGGTTGGAGACCCAGTACTTC
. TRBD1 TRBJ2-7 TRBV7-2 CASSLMGQGSSYEQYF TGTGCCAGCAGCTTAATGGGACAGGGAAGCTCCTACGAGCAGTACTTC